This is a list of T cell receptor beta chains from one sample in a study of identical twins. In TCRdb, the 5' RACE reads were re-called with MiXCR into one record per CDR3 protein. Of about 790,000 distinct CDR3 sequences in the sample, around a sixth were seen once. Another study also made use of these data, one on T cells expressing NK-cell markers.

Sequencing was performed on PBMCs. The origin of the receptors is a young woman in good health. Each CDR3 is given with its conserved first and last residue. D genes are given only for firm matches. Where a row states a size, it is once, few, many or the class of an expanded clone; other rows omit it.

>TRBV5-1|NA|TRBJ2-1|NA
CASSLVAGALIGDEQFF
TGCGCCAGCAGCTTGGTTGCTGGGGCCCTTATCGGAGATGAGCAGTTCTTC
>TRBV20-1|NA|TRBJ2-3|TRBD2
CSEAGVGTDTQYF
TGCAGTGAAGCGGGAGTAGGCACAGATACGCAGTATTTT
>TRBV20-1|few|TRBJ1-5|NA
CSAYTGSNQPQHF
TGCAGTGCCTATACGGGTAGCAATCAGCCCCAGCATTTT
>TRBV29-1|NA|TRBJ2-2|NA
CSVEVESTGELFF
TGCAGCGTTGAGGTAGAAAGCACCGGGGAGCTGTTTTTT
>TRBV6-1|few|TRBJ2-2|NA
CASKRSGKGAGELFF
TGTGCCAGCAAACGGAGCGGGAAGGGGGCCGGGGAGCTGTTTTTT
>TRBV5-1|NA|TRBJ2-2|TRBD1
CASSPRGHNTGELFF
TGCGCCAGCTCCCCGAGGGGGCATAACACCGGGGAGCTGTTTTTT
>TRBV10-2|NA|TRBJ1-6|NA
CASSGQLDNSPLHF
TGCGCCAGCAGTGGCCAGCTCGATAATTCACCCCTCCACTTT
>TRBV18|NA|TRBJ1-2|NA
CASSPGRDHGYTF
TGTGCCAGCTCACCCGGTCGCGATCATGGCTACACCTTC
>TRBV7-9|NA|TRBJ2-1|NA
CASSLPSREQFF
TGTGCCAGCAGCCTACCTTCACGTGAGCAGTTCTTC
>TRBV12-5|NA|TRBJ2-1|NA
CASGLVVFFGGRGSYNEQFF
TGTGCTAGTGGTTTGGTTGTGTTTTTCGGTGGCAGGGGCTCCTACAATGAGCAGTTCTTC
>TRBV29-1|few|TRBJ2-1|NA
CSVDSTNYNEQFF
TGCAGCGTTGACTCAACCAACTACAATGAGCAGTTCTTC
>TRBV12-5|few|TRBJ2-3|TRBD2
CASGLIAGGPPADTQYF
TGTGCTAGTGGTTTGATAGCGGGAGGGCCCCCCGCAGATACGCAGTATTTT
>TRBV20-1|NA|TRBJ1-6|NA
CSAVKTGDSPLHF
TGCAGTGCTGTTAAGACAGGCGATTCACCCCTCCACTTT
>TRBV6-1|NA|TRBJ2-5|NA
CATEAMKAGDQETQYF
TGTGCCACCGAAGCGATGAAAGCGGGCGACCAAGAGACCCAGTACTTC
>TRBV6-4|NA|TRBJ2-1|TRBD2
CASSSSSGGSNEQFF
TGTGCCAGCAGTTCTTCCAGCGGGGGCTCTAATGAGCAGTTCTTC
>TRBV7-2|NA|TRBJ2-3|TRBD2
CASSWASGFTDTQYF
TGTGCCAGCAGCTGGGCTAGCGGTTTCACAGATACGCAGTATTTT
>TRBV5-1|NA|TRBJ2-7|NA
CASSQSRGPSYEQYF
TGCGCCAGCAGCCAAAGCCGGGGCCCGAGCTACGAGCAGTACTTC
>TRBV6-1|many|TRBJ1-1|TRBD1
CASRQGASNTEAFF
TGTGCCAGCAGGCAGGGGGCAAGCAACACTGAAGCTTTCTTT
>TRBV27|once|TRBJ2-7|NA
CATRPGGSYEQYF
TGTGCCACCCGTCCCGGGGGATCCTACGAGCAGTACTTC
>TRBV20-1|few|TRBJ1-1|TRBD1
CSASWARGWYTEAFF
TGCAGTGCTAGTTGGGCCAGGGGGTGGTACACTGAAGCTTTCTTT
>TRBV5-1|NA|TRBJ2-5|NA
CASSLLGERETQYF
TGCGCCAGCAGCTTATTAGGGGAGCGGGAGACCCAGTACTTC
>TRBV4-1|NA|TRBJ2-7|TRBD1
CASSQESTGVGYEQYF
TGCGCCAGCAGCCAAGAATCTACAGGGGTTGGGTACGAGCAGTACTTC
>TRBV5-1|NA|TRBJ2-5|TRBD2
CASSGGELAGIQETQYF
TGCGCCAGCAGCGGCGGGGAACTAGCGGGGATCCAAGAGACCCAGTACTTC
>TRBV10-2|NA|TRBJ1-1|TRBD1
CASRIQGAISEAFF
TGCGCCAGCAGGATTCAGGGGGCGATCTCTGAAGCTTTCTTT
>TRBV29-1|NA|TRBJ2-5|TRBD1
CSVAGQGGETQYF
TGCAGCGTTGCGGGACAGGGTGGGGAGACCCAGTACTTC
>TRBV5-1|few|TRBJ2-4|NA
CASSLAPATSSKNIQYF
TGCGCCAGCAGCTTGGCGCCCGCTACGTCTTCCAAAAACATTCAGTACTTC
>TRBV18|NA|TRBJ2-7|TRBD1
CASSPQGNEQYF
TGTGCCAGCTCTCCACAGGGGAACGAGCAGTACTTC
>TRBV6-2/TRBV6-3|many|TRBJ2-1|TRBD2
CASSPGLAVYNEQFF
TGTGCCAGCAGCCCTGGACTAGCGGTTTACAATGAGCAGTTCTTC
>TRBV7-2|NA|TRBJ2-6|NA
CASSPSVRAGANVLTF
TGTGCCAGCAGCCCATCCGTCCGGGCTGGGGCCAACGTCCTGACTTTC
>TRBV5-5|few|TRBJ1-1|NA
CASSSSGNLNTEAFF
TGTGCCAGCAGCTCTTCAGGGAATCTGAACACTGAAGCTTTCTTT
>TRBV10-1|NA|TRBJ2-1|NA
CASSPNWGNEQFF
TGCGCCAGCAGCCCTAATTGGGGGAATGAGCAGTTCTTC
>TRBV12-3/TRBV12-4|NA|TRBJ2-1|TRBD1
CASTPSGQTNNEQFF
TGTGCCAGCACCCCTTCGGGACAGACAAACAATGAGCAGTTCTTC
>TRBV12-3/TRBV12-4|NA|TRBJ2-7|NA
CASRLRGEQYF
TGTGCCAGCAGGCTCAGAGGAGAGCAGTACTTC
>TRBV11-2|NA|TRBJ2-5|NA
CASLRTETQYF
TGTGCCAGCTTGAGAACGGAGACCCAGTACTTC
>TRBV20-1|NA|TRBJ2-1|TRBD1
CSASPTPDREYNEQFF
TGCAGTGCTAGCCCGACCCCCGACAGGGAATACAATGAGCAGTTCTTC
>TRBV7-3|few|TRBJ2-1|NA
CASSLRGAVAVGPSYNEQFF
TGTGCCAGCAGCTTAAGGGGGGCCGTGGCCGTGGGGCCGTCCTACAATGAGCAGTTCTTC
>TRBV7-9|NA|TRBJ1-1|NA
CASSLEAGRAFF
TGTGCCAGCAGCTTAGAGGCCGGAAGAGCTTTCTTT
>TRBV7-2|few|TRBJ2-3|NA
CASSLQRTDTQYF
TGTGCCAGCAGCTTACAGCGGACAGATACGCAGTATTTT
>TRBV6-5|NA|TRBJ1-1|NA
CASVFRAEAFF
TGTGCCAGCGTTTTTCGGGCGGAAGCTTTCTTT
>TRBV10-2|NA|TRBJ1-1|NA
CAISSAGSGNTEAFF
TGCGCCATCAGTTCCGCGGGTAGTGGGAACACTGAAGCTTTCTTT
>TRBV5-1|NA|TRBJ2-1|TRBD2
CASSPSWTSGMDEQFF
TGCGCCAGCAGCCCTTCCTGGACTAGCGGGATGGATGAGCAGTTCTTC
>TRBV5-1|NA|TRBJ1-2|NA
CASSLAGSSNYGYTF
TGCGCCAGCAGCTTGGCCGGCAGTTCTAACTATGGCTACACCTTC
>TRBV2|few|TRBJ2-7|NA
CASREETGHYEQYF
TGTGCCAGCAGGGAGGAGACAGGACACTACGAGCAGTACTTC
>TRBV20-1|NA|TRBJ2-7|NA
CSAQARSEQYF
TGCAGTGCCCAAGCCCGGTCCGAGCAGTACTTC
>TRBV29-1|NA|TRBJ2-1|NA
CSVEFRRNTGYSGQLVSNEQFF
TGCAGCGTTGAGTTTAGGCGGAATACAGGCTATTCTGGCCAGCTTGTGAGTAATGAGCAGTTCTTC
>TRBV7-6|NA|TRBJ2-1|TRBD2
CASSWEPTSGGQNRNEQFF
TGTGCCAGCAGCTGGGAACCGACTAGCGGGGGCCAGAATCGGAATGAGCAGTTCTTC
>TRBV21-1|few|TRBJ1-1|NA
CASSKCGGTEAFF
TGTGCCAGCAGCAAATGCGGGGGGACTGAAGCTTTCTTT
>TRBV4-2|NA|TRBJ2-7|NA
CASSPDKVTYEQYF
TGTGCCAGCAGCCCCGACAAGGTCACCTACGAGCAGTACTTC
>TRBV20-1|few|TRBJ2-7|TRBD2
CSARGLARPYEQYF
TGCAGTGCTAGGGGACTAGCGAGACCCTACGAGCAGTACTTC
>TRBV18|NA|TRBJ2-3|TRBD2
CASSPGGTTDTQYF
TGTGCCAGCTCACCCGGGGGGACCACAGATACGCAGTATTTT
>TRBV6-5|few|TRBJ2-2|TRBD1
CASSFGQGTRTGELFF
TGTGCCAGCAGTTTCGGACAGGGGACTCGCACCGGGGAGCTGTTTTTT
>TRBV20-1|NA|TRBJ2-7|TRBD2
CSAQRASGGREQYF
TGCAGTGCCCAGCGGGCTAGCGGGGGCCGCGAGCAGTACTTC